Each of the 17 T cell receptor beta chains below was sequenced from the same sample in a study of identical twins. TCRdb reanalysed the 5' RACE reads using MiXCR and keeps one entry per CDR3 protein. The sample contains 1.5 million or so distinct CDR3 sequences, about 31% of which appear only once. Specimen: cord blood. Every receptor here comes from a newborn girl in good health.

Comment on this clonotype: A much larger clonotype is one base distant, so this may be a read error. V is TRBV12-3 or TRBV12-4 and J is TRBJ2-1; 9 nucleotides match TRBD2. The V segment lost 7 bases and the J segment 9 bases; nucleotides outside the gene matches: 4. CDR3 length: 12 amino acids. CDR3 DNA: TGTGCCAGCACCTCTAGCGGGGTTGAGCAGTTCTTC. Encoded protein: CASTSSGVEQFF.

This clonotype was seen a handful of times. The chain recombines TRBV25-1 with TRBJ2-1, with D perhaps TRBD2 (5 bases). The V end was cut by 4 bases, the J end by 10 bases, with 17 bases between. The germline gives CDR1 MGHDK, CDR2 SYGVNS. There are 14 residues in the CDR3. This CDR3 is CASSGVDVLGEQFF. The DNA for the CDR3 is TGTGCCAGCAGTGGAGTGGACGTACTAGGCGAGCAGTTCTTC.

This clonotype was observed a handful of times. The V call is TRBV27, the J call TRBJ2-4; no definite D call. CDR1 is MNHEY, CDR2 SMNVEV, per germline (reference sequence). This CDR3 spans 16 amino acids. Trimming left V 2 bases short and J 0 bases short, with 11 bases between. The CDR3 nucleotides read TGTGCCAGCAGTTTACTAGGCCCCCTAGCCAAAAACATTCAGTACTTC. This encodes CASSLLGPLAKNIQYF.

This clonotype appeared a few times. This chain joins TRBV20-1 and TRBJ1-6; D is perhaps TRBD1 (6 bases). The V gene's germline CDR1 is DFQATT and CDR2 SNEGSKA (reference sequence). The V end was cut by 6 bases, the J end by 5 bases, with 14 bases between. This CDR3 has 14 amino acids. Here the CDR3 reads CSALQGVNNSPLHF. The CDR3 DNA follows: TGCAGTGCCTTACAGGGAGTAAATAATTCACCCCTCCACTTT.

The rearrangement uses TRBV27 and TRBJ1-6; D is uncertain. CDR1 and CDR2 (germline): MNHEY, SMNVEV (reference sequence). Trimming left V 5 bases short and J 7 bases short, with 15 bases between. CDR3 length: 15 residues. CDR3 sequence reads: CASSTTWSTNSPLHF. Written as DNA, the CDR3 is TGTGCCAGCAGTACGACGTGGTCGACCAATTCACCCCTCCACTTT.

The chain combines TRBV28 with TRBJ1-1; D gene ambiguous. The CDR3 is made up of 11 amino acids. The V and J ends lost 3 bases and 8 bases respectively, with 7 bases between them. Per germline, CDR1 MDHEN and CDR2 SYDVKM. CDR3 DNA: TGTGCCAGCAGTTTCAACCGAGAAGCTTTCTTT. Its translation: CASSFNREAFF.

The gene calls are TRBV27 and TRBJ2-3; 8 bases align to TRBD1. The germline V gene encodes CDR1 MNHEY and CDR2 SMNVEV (reference sequence). The CDR3 consists of 15 residues. V trimming: 5 bases; J trimming: 4 bases; junction bases outside the gene matches: 8. The CDR3 region has the DNA TGTGCCAGCAGTGAAACAGGGGGATGGGCAGATACGCAGTATTTT. Translation: CASSETGGWADTQYF.

The rearrangement uses TRBV27 and TRBJ2-2; D remains unclear. Trimming shortened V by 6 bases and J by 7 bases, and 18 bases separated the two germline ends. CDR3 size: 15 residues. The germline V gene has CDR1 MNHEY and CDR2 SMNVEV (reference sequence). CDR3 in amino acids: CASRTWLTKGGELFF. CDR3 nucleotides: TGTGCCAGCAGAACTTGGCTCACCAAGGGCGGGGAGCTGTTTTTT.

This clonotype was detected only a few times. This chain connects TRBV28 to TRBJ2-4, with 10 nucleotides matching TRBD1. Germline V gene sequence: CDR1 MDHEN, CDR2 SYDVKM. CDR3 length equals 16 residues. Unmatched junction bases numbered 12, after V lost 4 bases and J lost 9 bases. The DNA of the CDR3 is TGTGCCAGCAGTTCCCCCCGGGACAGGGGAATGAGCATTCAGTACTTC. This sequence encodes CASSSPRDRGMSIQYF.

The chain joins TRBV5-1 to TRBJ2-5, with D maybe TRBD2 (5 bases). The CDR3 covers 14 residues. Trimming took off 7 bases at V and 3 bases at J, with 16 bases between the two ends. The V gene's germline CDR1 is SGHRS and CDR2 YFSETQ. The CDR3 protein is CASCPSGLKETQYF. CDR3 DNA: TGCGCCAGCTGCCCCAGCGGTTTAAAAGAGACCCAGTACTTC.

This clonotype has more than one count but fewer than ten. The rearrangement links TRBV6-1 to TRBJ1-2; 8 bases are shared with TRBD1. Trimming at V came to 1 base and at J to 3 bases, leaving 4 bases not matched to a gene. This CDR3 is 15 amino acids long. CDR1 is MNHNS, CDR2 SASEGT, per germline. In nucleotides, the CDR3 is TGTGCCAGCAGTGAAGACCACAGGGGGGACTATGGCTACACCTTC. Its protein product is CASSEDHRGDYGYTF.

There are a few counts of this clonotype. The chain joins TRBV27 to TRBJ1-2, with TRBD1 matching over 8 bases. The V gene's germline CDR1 is MNHEY and CDR2 SMNVEV (reference sequence). The length of the CDR3 is 14 residues. The junction had 12 bases not matched to a gene; V was cut back by 7 bases and J by 8 bases. CDR3 protein: CASILRAGGNGYTF. The CDR3 DNA reads TGTGCCAGCATTCTGCGGGCAGGGGGCAACGGCTACACCTTC.

This clonotype has a count of ten or more. The chain is built from TRBV7-2 and TRBJ2-1; TRBD2 matches at 13 bases. V lost 2 bases to trimming and J lost 0 bases; unmatched junction nucleotides: 10. Germline V gene data show CDR1 as SGHTA and CDR2 as FQGNSA. The CDR3 contains 20 residues. The CDR3 DNA sequence: TGTGCCAGCAGCTTACCGCTGGGACTAGCGGGGTCTAGCTCCTACAATGAGCAGTTCTTC. It yields the protein CASSLPLGLAGSSSYNEQFF.

The chain carries TRBV27 and TRBJ2-7; D remains unclear. Deletions cut 2 bases from V and 5 bases from J, with 10 bases between. Per the germline V gene, CDR1 is MNHEY and CDR2 is SMNVEV (reference sequence). This CDR3 has 13 amino acids. The DNA of the CDR3 is TGTGCCAGCAGTTTAGGCCGCGTACACGAGCAGTACTTC. Amino acids: CASSLGRVHEQYF.

V gene TRBV27 combines with J gene TRBJ1-5; possibly TRBD1 for D (5 bases). Germline lookup yields CDR1 MNHEY and CDR2 SMNVEV (reference sequence). CDR3 size: 17 residues. Trimming removed 5 bases at V and 0 bases at J, with 17 bases between. Here the CDR3 reads CASSLPSQGYSNQPQHF. The CDR3 DNA follows: TGTGCCAGCAGTCTCCCGTCCCAGGGATATAGCAATCAGCCCCAGCATTTT.

The chain carries TRBV5-1 and TRBJ2-3; D unclear. The CDR3 is 14 amino acids. V was trimmed by 4 bases and J by 4 bases, leaving 13 bases between them. Germline V gives CDR1 SGHRS, CDR2 YFSETQ. The CDR3: CASSTGPSADTQYF. CDR3 coding DNA: TGCGCCAGCAGCACTGGCCCATCCGCAGATACGCAGTATTTT.

This chain connects TRBV13 to TRBJ1-5; possible D gene TRBD1, 6 bases. The CDR3 is 16 residues long. The V gene's germline CDR1 is PRHDT and CDR2 FYEKMQ (reference sequence). V dropped 2 bases and J dropped 7 bases, with 18 bases sitting between them. The DNA for the CDR3 is TGTGCCAGCAGCTTAAGTGGGGGCAGGGTAGAACAGCCCCAGCATTTT. Translated: CASSLSGGRVEQPQHF.